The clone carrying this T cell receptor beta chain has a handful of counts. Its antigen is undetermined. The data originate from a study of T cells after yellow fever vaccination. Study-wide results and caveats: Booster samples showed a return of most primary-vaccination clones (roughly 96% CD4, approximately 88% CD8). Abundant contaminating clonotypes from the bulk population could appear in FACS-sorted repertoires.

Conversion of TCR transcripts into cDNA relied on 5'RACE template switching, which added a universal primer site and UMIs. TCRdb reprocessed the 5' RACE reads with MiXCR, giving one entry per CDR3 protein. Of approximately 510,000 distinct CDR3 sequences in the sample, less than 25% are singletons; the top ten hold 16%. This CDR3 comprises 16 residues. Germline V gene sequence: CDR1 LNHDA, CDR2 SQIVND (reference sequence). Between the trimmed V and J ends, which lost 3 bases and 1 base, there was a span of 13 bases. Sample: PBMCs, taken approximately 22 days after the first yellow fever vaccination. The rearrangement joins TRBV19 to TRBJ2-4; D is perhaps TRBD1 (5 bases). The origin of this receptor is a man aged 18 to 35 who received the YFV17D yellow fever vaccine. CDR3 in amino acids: CASSIYAGMAKNIQYF. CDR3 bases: TGTGCCAGTAGTATTTATGCAGGGATGGCCAAAAACATTCAGTACTTC.